This T cell receptor (beta chain) was profiled in a study of T cells expressing NK-cell markers. Study-wide background: TCR beta repertoires came from sorted CD3+CD56+NKG2C+, CD3+CD56+NKG2C- and CD3+CD56-NKG2C+ T cells. Among the eight sequenced donors, seven tested HCMV-seropositive and one tested seronegative. Regarding the study as a whole: The CD3+CD56-NKG2C+ fraction of a few donors was also led by these clonotypes. CD8+ T cells in over 5 donors included dominant NKG2C+ clonotypes at roughly 1.0-8%.

Using the 5' RACE reads, TCRdb records one entry per CDR3 protein without DNA. The ten top clones account for 3.5% to 4.5%, within a sample of about 550,000 distinct CDR3 sequences. As concerns this clonotype: The antigen is undetermined.

The length of the CDR3 is 14 residues. Germline lookup yields CDR1 SGHVS and CDR2 FQNEAQ. Sequenced sample: blood T cells: a sorted CD56 or NKG2C T cell subset, CD4+ or CD8+ T cells, or bulk PBMC T cells (not recorded which). The receptor's source is a man aged 18 to 35 in good health. The chain combines TRBV7-8 with TRBJ2-3. This chain's CDR3 is CASSFLQVADTQYF.